The clone carrying this T cell receptor (beta chain) was found a few times. Its antigen is unidentified. This sample was included in a study of T-cell memory formation after mild COVID-19. Study-wide results and caveats: Memory from before infection featured some responding clones, which suggests cross-reactive memory joined. Clones from the second wave (peaking day 37) had unconfirmed SARS-CoV-2 specificity.

Germline CDR1 is MGHRA and CDR2 is YSYEKL. Trimming took 4 bases from V and 2 from J, leaving 11 bases between them. The CDR3 loop spans 14 amino acids. TCRdb re-called the 5' RACE reads with MiXCR, one entry per CDR3 protein. The table records roughly 450,000 distinct CDR3 sequences, roughly 18% of them present only once. This TCR derives from a man between 18 and 35 years old who had mild COVID-19 (a few samples of this study predate the infection). Cell type and time point are not known. The chain carries TRBV4-1 and TRBJ1-2, with a weak D call TRBD1 (5 bases). The sample comprised PBMCs or a T cell subset sorted from them (not recorded which). The CDR3 sequence is CASSPRDGNYGYTF. The CDR3 nucleotides are TGCGCCAGCAGCCCTAGGGACGGGAACTATGGCTACACCTTC.